One sample yielded the 18 T cell receptor beta chains listed below, sequenced in a study of glioma-infiltrating T cells. Using RNA template, CDR3s of TCR alpha and beta were amplified with iRepertoire arm-PCR. TCRdb fed the multiplex PCR reads into MiXCR, producing one record per CDR3 protein. The repertoire holds about 93,000 distinct CDR3 sequences, with 35% to 50% as singletons. Specimen: glioma tissue, nonneoplastic brain tissue, or PBMCs (not recorded which). These receptors were collected from a human donor with low-grade glioma or glioblastoma, undergoing nonglioma brain surgery, or in good health (not recorded which).

This clonotype was detected many times. V usage is TRBV7-8 and J usage is TRBJ2-3; D might be TRBD1 or TRBD2, each matching 5 bases. The CDR3 loop spans 14 amino acids. Trimming stripped 5 bases from V and 0 bases from J, with 9 bases between. CDR1 SGHVS and CDR2 FQNEAQ come from the germline V gene. The CDR3 here is CASSQGPSTDTQYF. The CDR3 nucleotides read TGTGCCAGCAGCCAGGGACCCAGCACAGATACGCAGTATTTT.

A word on this clonotype: A junction boundary mismatches the germline segment, possibly from a read error. This chain uses TRBV7-2 with TRBJ1-5; D is uncertain. CDR1 and CDR2 (germline): SGHTA, FQGNSA. The length of the CDR3 is 14 residues. The CDR3 nucleotides read TGTGCCAGCAGCCCTTACGGTGTGGATCAGCCCCAGCGTTTT. Translation: CASSPYGVDQPQRF.

This clonotype showed up many times. The chain combines TRBV19 with TRBJ1-4; D is perhaps TRBD1 (5 bases). Germline V gene data show CDR1 as LNHDA and CDR2 as SQIVND (reference sequence). The V and J ends lost 7 bases and 0 bases respectively, with 6 bases between them. This CDR3 is built from 13 residues. The chain's CDR3 is CASTGPTNEKLFF. For the CDR3, the DNA is TGTGCCAGTACGGGGCCAACTAATGAAAAACTGTTTTTT.

This clonotype was seen more than once but under ten times. This chain links TRBV4-1 with TRBJ2-7; a weak D match, TRBD1 (6 bases). V lost 5 bases, J lost 3 bases, and 17 bases lay in between. The CDR3 sequence is 15 residues long. Per the germline V gene, CDR1 is MGHRA and CDR2 is YSYEKL. The CDR3 nucleotides are TGCGCCAGCAGCAAGACCGGGACATTAGACTACGAGCAGTACTTC. This translates into CASSKTGTLDYEQYF.

The rearrangement uses TRBV7-6 and TRBJ2-5; a possible D gene is TRBD2 (5 bases). The CDR3 consists of 19 residues. CDR1 SGHVS and CDR2 FNYEAQ come from the germline V gene. Trimming stripped 1 base from V and 1 base from J, with 22 bases between. Written as DNA, the CDR3 is TGTGCCAGCAGCTTAGACCCCCCGAGACTAAAAAGGCCCCAAGAGACCCAGTACTTC. Translation gives CASSLDPPRLKRPQETQYF.

In the case of this clonotype: A much larger clone differs from this one at a single base, so this may be a read error. J is TRBJ2-7 and V is TRBV14, with TRBD2 identical over 9 bases. The germline CDR1 and CDR2 sequences are SGHDN and FVKESK. The CDR3 consists of 14 residues. Germline trimming cut 4 bases from V and 3 bases from J; bases unmatched to any gene: 4. CDR3 sequence: CASSRSGSCYEQYF. The CDR3 DNA reads TGTGCCAGCAGCCGTAGCGGGAGCTGCTACGAGCAGTACTTC.

Notes on this clonotype: This sequence may be a read error, since a much larger clone differs from it by one base. The chain employs TRBV10-2 and TRBJ2-1; possible D gene TRBD1, 5 bases. Deletions cut 3 bases from V and 9 bases from J, with 24 bases between. This CDR3 spans 17 amino acids. Germline V gene data show CDR1 as WSHSY and CDR2 as SAAADI. The CDR3 protein is CASSDPTRIGVWPEQFF. The CDR3 DNA is TGCGCCAGCAGTGACCCTACTCGGATAGGGGTATGGCCTGAGCAGTTCTTC.

As regards this clonotype: The germline gene is not matched at one end of the junction; a read error may be the cause. The chain couples TRBV24-1 to TRBJ1-2; D is uncertain. The CDR3 totals 14 residues. Germline loops: CDR1 KGHDR, CDR2 SFDVKD. The CDR3 DNA sequence: TGTGCCACCAGTGATTTGTGGGGAGGGAATGGCTACACTTTC. Its protein is CATSDLWGGNGYTF.

Here the CDR3 DNA reads TGTGCCAGCAGTGGACAGAGCTTATATTCACCCCTCCACTTT. It specifies CASSGQSLYSPLHF. The rearrangement joins TRBV25-1 to TRBJ1-6; a weak D match, TRBD1 (5 bases). CDR1 MGHDK and CDR2 SYGVNS come from the germline V gene. Deletions cut 4 bases from V and 8 bases from J, with 12 bases between. CDR3 length: 14 residues. The full variable domain, with the rest looked up from reference TRBV25-1 and TRBJ1-6, is EADIYQTPRYLVIGTGKKITLECSQTMGHDKMYWYQQDPGMELHLIHYSYGVNSTEKGDLSSESTVSRIRTEHFPLTLESARPSHTSQYLCASSGQSLYSPLHFGNGTRLTVT.

This sequence joins TRBV5-6 and TRBJ2-5; the match to TRBD2 covers 9 bases. Trimming took 3 bases from V and 4 from J; bases not matched to a gene: 13. Germline CDR1 and CDR2: SGHDT and YYEEEE. The CDR3 covers 17 residues. The CDR3 region is CASSSGIAGVTGETQYF. DNA for the CDR3: TGTGCCAGCAGCTCGGGAATAGCGGGAGTCACTGGAGAGACCCAGTACTTC.

This clonotype was observed at least ten times. The rearrangement joins TRBV2 to TRBJ2-7; TRBD2 matches at 14 bases. There are 14 residues in the CDR3. The V gene's germline CDR1 is SNHLY and CDR2 FYNNEI. With 6 bases clipped from V and 7 bases from J, the junction kept 5 bases outside the gene matches. The CDR3 bases are TGTGCCAGCAGCCGACTAGCGGGAGGGAGTGAGCAGTACTTC. Translated: CASSRLAGGSEQYF.

This clonotype was seen ten or more times. This chain links TRBV10-3 with TRBJ2-3; 9 nucleotides match TRBD2. Germline CDR1 reads ENHRY; CDR2 reads SYGVKD. The CDR3 sequence is 18 residues long. The ends lost 3 bases at V and 8 bases at J; junction bases unmatched: 18. CDR3 sequence: CAISEYSGSDRMLSTQYF. As DNA, the CDR3 is TGTGCCATCAGTGAATATAGCGGGAGCGACCGTATGTTGTCTACGCAGTATTTT.

Comment on this clonotype: This may come from a read error, since a much larger clone is one base off. V gene TRBV18 combines with J gene TRBJ2-5; D is uncertain. Germline V CDR1 and CDR2: KGHSH, LQKENI. This CDR3 is 12 amino acids long. With 3 bases removed from V and 5 bases from J, the gap between germline ends came to 7 bases. The CDR3 nucleotides read TGTGCCAGCTCACCGCCGCGCGAGACCCAGTACTTC. Its translation is CASSPPRETQYF.

The rearrangement links TRBV28 to TRBJ2-3; D may correspond to TRBD1 or TRBD2 (5 bases each). V lost 2 bases, J lost 12 bases, and 15 bases lay in between. CDR3 length equals 13 residues. CDR1 and CDR2 (germline): MDHEN, SYDVKM. As DNA, the CDR3 is TGTGCCAGCAGTTTAGGGGGTGCAAGTACTCAGTATTTT. Translation: CASSLGGASTQYF.

This chain joins TRBV6-5 and TRBJ2-1; TRBD1 matches at 10 bases. CDR1 and CDR2 from the germline V gene are MNHEY and SVGAGI. Trimming took 7 bases from V and 4 from J; bases not matched to a gene: 10. The CDR3 is made up of 16 amino acids. The CDR3 DNA sequence: TGTGCCAGCAACTACCGGACAGGGGGAGGATACAATGAGCAGTTCTTC. Amino acids: CASNYRTGGGYNEQFF.

In its sample, this clonotype was seen many times. The chain has TRBV20-1 and TRBJ2-3; D might be TRBD2 (7 bases). CDR1 DFQATT and CDR2 SNEGSKA come from the germline V gene (reference sequence). Trimming took off 6 bases at V and 2 bases at J, with 18 bases between the two ends. The CDR3 loop spans 15 amino acids. CDR3 DNA sequence: TGCAGTGCCCCCGTGAGGGGGGGGTACACAGATACGCAGTATTTT. This codes for CSAPVRGGYTDTQYF.

This clonotype was seen ten or more times. The chain joins TRBV28 to TRBJ2-7; D ambiguous. Germline CDR1 and CDR2: MDHEN and SYDVKM. The CDR3 runs to 12 residues. The germline V and J ends were trimmed by 7 bases and 3 bases, with 10 bases remaining between them. For the CDR3, the DNA is TGTGCCAGCACACGGGCTGGCTACGAGCAGTACTTC. Protein product: CASTRAGYEQYF.

Note on this clonotype: It may be a read error: a sequence one base away is much more abundant. The chain carries TRBV7-2 and TRBJ2-2, with 10 bases matching TRBD2. Germline loops: CDR1 SGHTA, CDR2 FQGNSA. V gave up 3 bases and J gave up 1 base; unmatched junction bases: 8. This CDR3 is built from 18 residues. The CDR3 is CASSLGRAGGMNTGELFF. CDR3 nucleotide sequence: TGTGCCAGCAGCTTGGGCAGAGCGGGAGGGATGAACACCGGGGAGCTGTTTTTT.